This T cell receptor (beta chain) emerged from a study of early T cells in non-severe SARS-CoV-2 infection. From the 5' RACE reads, TCRdb called clonotypes with MiXCR, one entry per CDR3 protein. The sample has roughly 110,000 distinct CDR3 sequences, 11% seen once; the top ten hold roughly 7.5%. The sample holds a few counts of this clonotype. The receptor was isolated from an adult who was a healthcare worker with PCR-confirmed SARS-CoV-2 infection or an uninfected control (not recorded which). The specimen was whole blood.

This CDR3 reads CSARDLGLWPYEQYF. The CDR3 coding sequence is TGCAGTGCTAGAGATCTTGGGCTTTGGCCCTACGAGCAGTACTTC. The J gene is TRBJ2-7, the V gene TRBV20-1, with unresolved D. Trimming took off 0 bases at V and 2 bases at J, with 14 bases between the two ends. This CDR3 spans 15 amino acids. In germline, CDR1 is DFQATT, CDR2 SNEGSKA (reference sequence).